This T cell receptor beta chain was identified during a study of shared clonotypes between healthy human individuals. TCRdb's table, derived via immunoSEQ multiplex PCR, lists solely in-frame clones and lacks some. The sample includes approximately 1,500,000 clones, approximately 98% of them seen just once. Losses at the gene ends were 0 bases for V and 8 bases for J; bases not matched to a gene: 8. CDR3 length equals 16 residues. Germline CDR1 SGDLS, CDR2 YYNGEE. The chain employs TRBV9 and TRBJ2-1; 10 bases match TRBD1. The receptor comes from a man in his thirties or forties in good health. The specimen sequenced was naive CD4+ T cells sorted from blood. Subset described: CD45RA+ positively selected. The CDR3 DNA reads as TGTGCCAGCAGCGTAGCTTGGGACAGGGGTCGCCATGAGCAGTTCTTC. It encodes CASSVAWDRGRHEQFF. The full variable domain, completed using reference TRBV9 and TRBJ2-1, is DSGVTQTPKHLITATGQRVTLRCSPRSGDLSVYWYQQSLDQGLQFLIQYYNGEERAKGNILERFSAQQFPDLHSELNLSSLELGDSALYFCASSVAWDRGRHEQFFGPGTRLTVL.